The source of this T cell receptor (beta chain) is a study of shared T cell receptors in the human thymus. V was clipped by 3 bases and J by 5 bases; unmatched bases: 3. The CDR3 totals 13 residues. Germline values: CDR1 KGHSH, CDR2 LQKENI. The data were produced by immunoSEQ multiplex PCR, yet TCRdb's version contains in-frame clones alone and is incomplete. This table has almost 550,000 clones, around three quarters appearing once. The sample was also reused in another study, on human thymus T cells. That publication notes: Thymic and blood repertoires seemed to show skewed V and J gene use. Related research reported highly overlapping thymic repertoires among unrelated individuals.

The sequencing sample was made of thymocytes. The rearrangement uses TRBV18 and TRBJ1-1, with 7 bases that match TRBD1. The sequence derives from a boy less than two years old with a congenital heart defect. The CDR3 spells CASSPWTGTEAFF. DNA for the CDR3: TGTGCCAGCTCACCCTGGACAGGAACTGAAGCTTTCTTT.